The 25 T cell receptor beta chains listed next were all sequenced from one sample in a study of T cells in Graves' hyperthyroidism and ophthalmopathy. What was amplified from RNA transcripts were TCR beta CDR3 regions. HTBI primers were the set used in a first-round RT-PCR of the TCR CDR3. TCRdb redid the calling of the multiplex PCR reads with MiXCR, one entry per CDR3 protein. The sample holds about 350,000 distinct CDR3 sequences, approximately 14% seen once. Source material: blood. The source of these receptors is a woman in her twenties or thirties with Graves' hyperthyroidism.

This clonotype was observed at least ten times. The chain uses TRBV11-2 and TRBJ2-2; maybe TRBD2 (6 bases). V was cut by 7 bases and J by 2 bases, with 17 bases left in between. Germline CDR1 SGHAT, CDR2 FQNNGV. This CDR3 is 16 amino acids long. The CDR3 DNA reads TGTGCCAGCAACTTGGGGGACTCCCAAAACACCGGGGAGCTGTTTTTT. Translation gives CASNLGDSQNTGELFF.

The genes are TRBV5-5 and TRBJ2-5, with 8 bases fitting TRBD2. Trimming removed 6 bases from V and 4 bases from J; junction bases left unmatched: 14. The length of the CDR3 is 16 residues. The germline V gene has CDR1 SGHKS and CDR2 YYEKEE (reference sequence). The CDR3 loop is CASTRGGGSGTETQYF. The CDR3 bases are TGTGCCAGCACCCGGGGGGGCGGCAGTGGAACAGAGACCCAGTACTTC.

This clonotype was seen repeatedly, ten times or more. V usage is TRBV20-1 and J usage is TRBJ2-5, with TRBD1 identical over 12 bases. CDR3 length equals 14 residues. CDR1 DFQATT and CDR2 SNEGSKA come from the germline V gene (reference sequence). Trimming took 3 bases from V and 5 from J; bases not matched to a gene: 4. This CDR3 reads CSARGTGGMETQYF. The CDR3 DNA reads TGCAGTGCTAGGGGGACAGGGGGCATGGAGACCCAGTACTTC.

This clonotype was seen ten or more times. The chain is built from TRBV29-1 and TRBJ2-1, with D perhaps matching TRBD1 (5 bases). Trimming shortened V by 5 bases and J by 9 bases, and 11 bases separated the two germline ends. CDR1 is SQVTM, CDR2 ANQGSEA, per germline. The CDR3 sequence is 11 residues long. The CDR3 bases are TGCAGCGTTCTTTTAGGGGTTGAGCAGTTCTTC. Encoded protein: CSVLLGVEQFF.

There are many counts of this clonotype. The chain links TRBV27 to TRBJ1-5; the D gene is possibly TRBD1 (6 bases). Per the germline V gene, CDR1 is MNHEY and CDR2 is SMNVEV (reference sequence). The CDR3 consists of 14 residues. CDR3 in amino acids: CSISPGGAGQPQHF. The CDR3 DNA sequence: TGTTCAATCTCTCCGGGGGGCGCAGGGCAGCCCCAGCATTTT.

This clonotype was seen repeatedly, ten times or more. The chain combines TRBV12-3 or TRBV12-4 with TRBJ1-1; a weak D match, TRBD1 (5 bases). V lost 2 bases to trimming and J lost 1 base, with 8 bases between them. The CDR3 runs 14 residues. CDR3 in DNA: TGTGCCAGCAGTTTAATTGGGGGGAACACTGAAGCTTTCTTT. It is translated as CASSLIGGNTEAFF.

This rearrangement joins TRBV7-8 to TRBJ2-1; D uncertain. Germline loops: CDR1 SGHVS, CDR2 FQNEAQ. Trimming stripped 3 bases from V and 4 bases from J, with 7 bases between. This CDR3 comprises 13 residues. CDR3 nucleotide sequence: TGTGCCAGCAGCTTTTCCGAGTACAATGAGCAGTTCTTC. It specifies CASSFSEYNEQFF.

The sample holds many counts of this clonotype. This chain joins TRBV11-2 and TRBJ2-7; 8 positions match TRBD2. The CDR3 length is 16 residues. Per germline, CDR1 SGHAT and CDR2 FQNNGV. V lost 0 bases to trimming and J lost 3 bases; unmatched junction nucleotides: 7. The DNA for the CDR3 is TGTGCCAGCAGCTTAGAACCGGGACTAGAAATCTACGAGCAGTACTTC. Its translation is CASSLEPGLEIYEQYF.

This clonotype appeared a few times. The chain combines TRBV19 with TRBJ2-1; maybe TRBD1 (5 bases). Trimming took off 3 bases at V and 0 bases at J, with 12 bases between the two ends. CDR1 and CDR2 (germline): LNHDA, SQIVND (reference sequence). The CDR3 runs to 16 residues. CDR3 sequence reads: CASSIRQQLSYNEQFF. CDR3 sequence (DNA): TGTGCCAGTAGTATCAGACAGCAGCTCTCCTACAATGAGCAGTTCTTC.

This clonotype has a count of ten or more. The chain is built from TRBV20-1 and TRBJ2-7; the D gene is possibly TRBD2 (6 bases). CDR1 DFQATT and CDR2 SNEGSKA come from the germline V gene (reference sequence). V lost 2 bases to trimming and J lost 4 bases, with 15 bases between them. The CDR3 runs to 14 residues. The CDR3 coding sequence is TGCAGTGCTAGACGGTGGGAGGACGATTACGAGCAGTACTTC. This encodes CSARRWEDDYEQYF.

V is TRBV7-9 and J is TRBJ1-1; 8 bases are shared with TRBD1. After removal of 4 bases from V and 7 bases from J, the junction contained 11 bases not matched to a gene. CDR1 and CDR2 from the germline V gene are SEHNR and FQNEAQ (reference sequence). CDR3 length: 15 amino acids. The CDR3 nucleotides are TGTGCCAGCAGCTCCGGACAGGGCAGAGAGTTTGAAGCTTTCTTT. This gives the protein CASSSGQGREFEAFF.

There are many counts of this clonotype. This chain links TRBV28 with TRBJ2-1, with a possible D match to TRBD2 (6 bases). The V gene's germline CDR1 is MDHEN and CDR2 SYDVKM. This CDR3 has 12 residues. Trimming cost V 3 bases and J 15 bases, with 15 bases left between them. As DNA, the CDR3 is TGTGCCAGCAGTTTTCGGGACTTCGCCCCGTTCTTC. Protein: CASSFRDFAPFF.

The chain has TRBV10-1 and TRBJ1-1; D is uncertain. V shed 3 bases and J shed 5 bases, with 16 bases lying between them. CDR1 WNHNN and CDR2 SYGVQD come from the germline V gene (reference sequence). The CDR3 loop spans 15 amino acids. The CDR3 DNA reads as TGCGCCAGCAGTGAATCCCGCTCGTCGGGAACTGAAGCTTTCTTT. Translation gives CASSESRSSGTEAFF.

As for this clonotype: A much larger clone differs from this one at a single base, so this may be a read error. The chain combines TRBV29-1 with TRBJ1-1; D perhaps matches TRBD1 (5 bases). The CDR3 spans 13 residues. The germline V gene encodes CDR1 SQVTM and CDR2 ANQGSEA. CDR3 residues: CSAVLREYTEALF. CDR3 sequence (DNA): TGCAGCGCCGTACTCAGGGAATACACTGAAGCTCTCTTT.

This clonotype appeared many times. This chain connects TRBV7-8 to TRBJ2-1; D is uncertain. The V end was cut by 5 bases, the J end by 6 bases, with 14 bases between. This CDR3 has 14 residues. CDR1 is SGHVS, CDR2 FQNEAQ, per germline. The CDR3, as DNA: TGTGCCAGCAGCCGAGAAGGAATCGTCAATGAGCAGTTCTTC. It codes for CASSREGIVNEQFF.

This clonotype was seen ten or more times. The CDR3, as DNA: TGTGCCAGCAGTGACGGACAGGACTTAGGATTAAGCTACACCTTC. This codes for CASSDGQDLGLSYTF. This chain joins TRBV2 and TRBJ1-2, with 7 bases lining up with TRBD1. The germline V gene has CDR1 SNHLY and CDR2 FYNNEI. The CDR3 extends over 15 amino acids. V lost 3 bases to trimming and J lost 9 bases; unmatched junction nucleotides: 13.

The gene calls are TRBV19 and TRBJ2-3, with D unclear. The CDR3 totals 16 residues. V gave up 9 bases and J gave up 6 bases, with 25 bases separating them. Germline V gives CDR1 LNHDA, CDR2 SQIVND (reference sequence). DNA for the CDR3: TGTGCCAGCTCTACGTCTTCGACCCAGCTCAGGGATACGCAGTATTTT. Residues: CASSTSSTQLRDTQYF.

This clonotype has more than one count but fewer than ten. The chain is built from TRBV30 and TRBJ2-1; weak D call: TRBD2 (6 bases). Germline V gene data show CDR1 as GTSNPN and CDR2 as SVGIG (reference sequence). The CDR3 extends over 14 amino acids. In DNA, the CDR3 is TGTGCGGTGGGGCGGGACTCACTCTACAATGAGCAGTTCTTC. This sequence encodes CAVGRDSLYNEQFF.

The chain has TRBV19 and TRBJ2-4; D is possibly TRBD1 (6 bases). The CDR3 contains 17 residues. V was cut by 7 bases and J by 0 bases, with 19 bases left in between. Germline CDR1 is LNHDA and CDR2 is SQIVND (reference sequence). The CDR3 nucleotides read TGTGCCAGTACGGACAGCCACTTCTACGTAGCCAAAAACATTCAGTACTTC. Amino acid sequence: CASTDSHFYVAKNIQYF.

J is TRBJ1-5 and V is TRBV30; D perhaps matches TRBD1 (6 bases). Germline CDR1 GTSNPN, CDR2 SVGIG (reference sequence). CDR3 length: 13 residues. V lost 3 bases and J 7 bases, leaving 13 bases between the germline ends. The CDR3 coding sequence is TGTGCCTGGAGGAACAGGGCCGACCAGCCCCAGCATTTT. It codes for CAWRNRADQPQHF.

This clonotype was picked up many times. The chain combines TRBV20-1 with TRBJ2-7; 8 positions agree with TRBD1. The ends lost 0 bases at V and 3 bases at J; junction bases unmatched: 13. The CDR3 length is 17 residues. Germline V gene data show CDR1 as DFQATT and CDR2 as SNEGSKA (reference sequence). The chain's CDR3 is CSARDHQGARGYYEQYF. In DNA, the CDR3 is TGCAGTGCTAGAGATCATCAGGGGGCGCGGGGTTACTACGAGCAGTACTTC.

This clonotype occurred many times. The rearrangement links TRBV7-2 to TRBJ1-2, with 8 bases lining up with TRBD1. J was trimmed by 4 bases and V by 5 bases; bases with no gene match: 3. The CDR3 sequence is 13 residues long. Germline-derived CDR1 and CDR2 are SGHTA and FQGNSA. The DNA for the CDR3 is TGTGCCAGCAGCCCGGACAGGGTCTATGGCTACACCTTC. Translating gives CASSPDRVYGYTF. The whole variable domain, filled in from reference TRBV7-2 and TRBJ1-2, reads GAGVSQSPSNKVTEKGKDVELRCDPISGHTALYWYRQSLGQGLEFLIYFQGNSAPDKSGLPSDRFSAERTGGSVSTLTIQRTQQEDSAVYLCASSPDRVYGYTFGSGTRLTVV.

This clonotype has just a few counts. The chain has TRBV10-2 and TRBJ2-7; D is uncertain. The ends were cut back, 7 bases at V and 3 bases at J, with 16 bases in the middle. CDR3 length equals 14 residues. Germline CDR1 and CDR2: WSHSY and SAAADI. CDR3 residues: CASISVDDNYEQYF. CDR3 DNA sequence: TGCGCCAGCATCTCCGTGGATGATAACTACGAGCAGTACTTC.

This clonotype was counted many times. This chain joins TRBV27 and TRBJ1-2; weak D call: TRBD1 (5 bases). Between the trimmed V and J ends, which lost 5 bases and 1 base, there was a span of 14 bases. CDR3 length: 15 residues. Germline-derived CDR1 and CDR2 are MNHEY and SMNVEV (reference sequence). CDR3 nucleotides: TGTGCCAGCAGTCTCGAACCCCAGGGTAACTATGGCTACACCTTC. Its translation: CASSLEPQGNYGYTF.

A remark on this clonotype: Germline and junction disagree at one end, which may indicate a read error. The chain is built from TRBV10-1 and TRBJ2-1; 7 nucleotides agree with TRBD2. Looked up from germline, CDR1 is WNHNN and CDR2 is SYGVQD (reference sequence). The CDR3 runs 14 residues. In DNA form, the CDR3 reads TGCGCCAGCCCCGGGACTATCAAAAACAATGAGCGGTTCTTC. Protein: CASPGTIKNNERFF.